This T cell receptor beta chain originates from a study of siplizumab effects on memory and regulatory T cells (dated by TCRdb to the late 2010s). About the full investigation: The study examined how the anti-CD2 antibody siplizumab affects alloreactive T-cell subsets in allogeneic mixed lymphocyte reactions built from human PBMCs. Beyond this particular receptor, the publication reports: Among mappable alloreactive CD4+ clones, the Treg-derived fraction averaged approximately 66% with siplizumab versus about 25% in control reactions. Whether proliferating Tregs from siplizumab cultures were suppressive was not functionally confirmed. Compared with memory T cells, unstimulated naive T cells appeared more diverse, and naive cells seemed to make a substantial contribution to the alloresponse. Sequences below about 10^-5 frequency were poorly captured, so only a minor fraction of alloreactive clones could be mapped to unstimulated subsets. Siplizumab significantly lowered the cumulative frequency of alloreactive sequences that could be traced to unstimulated CD4+ memory T cells. About 80-96% of proliferating CD4+ or CD8+ clones could not be given a naive or memory phenotype.

V drops 0 bases and J drops 8 bases, leaving 14 bases in between. The germline V gene provides CDR1 SGHRS and CDR2 YFSETQ. The cysteine opens and the phenylalanine closes a CDR3 of 14 amino acids. Of the read, only the CDR3 DNA is kept; its 42 bases are in frame from base 1. Sorted unstimulated T cells, along with proliferating T cells recovered from mixed lymphocyte reactions, underwent TCRbeta CDR3 sequencing. Fresh whole blood from 9 to 10 HLA-typed healthy donors served as the source for isolating PBMCs. To map where alloreactive clones came from, CD4+ regulatory T cells in the unstimulated state were FACS-sorted. Library preparation used the immunoSEQ multiplex PCR assay. Around 10^5 TCR templates per sample were assayed by the deep sequencing platform. Genomic DNA extracted from sorted T cells was used for TCRbeta CDR3 sequencing. The original pipeline was this. The R programming language was used for the clonal analysis of the TCRbeta CDR3 data. Alloreactive CD4+ and CD8+ clones were defined by comparing unstimulated samples with post-reaction CFSE-low samples. Alloreactive CD4+ clones were assigned to regulatory or non-regulatory origin by matching sequences to sorted unstimulated Treg and non-Treg repertoires. TCRdb took over this immuneACCESS table, retaining in-frame rearrangements with V and J assigned. Such tables are incomplete; in checked studies, under half of the missing clones stem from an unresolved V gene, and the remainder is unexplained. Clone size and V and J calls were adopted from that table, with D and trimming inferred from the DNA. The sample contains about 110,000 clones, around 90% of them found a single time. Under 0.75% of the sample is taken by the ten largest.

For this clone: The target of this receptor is not known. No much larger clone exists at a distance of one base, and base qualities are not known.

The sequence was obtained from a human donor in good health. The chain was built from TRBV5-1 and TRBJ1-2; the D gene cannot be resolved reliably. Sequenced material: Tregs sorted from blood. The nucleotide sequence reads as follows: TGCGCCAGCAGCTTGGCCTCTCTACCGGAGGGCTACACCTTC. It is translated as CASSLASLPEGYTF.